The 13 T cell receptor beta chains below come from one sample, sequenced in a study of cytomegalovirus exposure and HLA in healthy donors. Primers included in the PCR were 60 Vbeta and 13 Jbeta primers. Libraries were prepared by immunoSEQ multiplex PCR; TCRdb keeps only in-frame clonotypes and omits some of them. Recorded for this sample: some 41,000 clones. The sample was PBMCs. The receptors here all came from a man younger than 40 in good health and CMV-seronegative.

The CDR3 DNA follows: TGTGCCACCAGCAGAGCCGACAGGAACGCCTACGAGCAGTACTTC. Its translation: CATSRADRNAYEQYF. The chain employs TRBV15 and TRBJ2-7, with D possibly TRBD1 on 6 matching bases. The CDR3 contains 15 residues. The V end lost 1 base, the J end lost 2 bases, and 12 bases lay between the germline ends. Looked up from germline, CDR1 is LNHNV and CDR2 is YYDKDF (reference sequence).

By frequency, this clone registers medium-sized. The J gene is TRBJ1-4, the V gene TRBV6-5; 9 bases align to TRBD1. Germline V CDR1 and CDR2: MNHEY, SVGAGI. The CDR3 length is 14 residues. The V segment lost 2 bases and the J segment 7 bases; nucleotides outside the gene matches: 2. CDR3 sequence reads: CASSYTGGAEKLFF. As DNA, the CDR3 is TGTGCCAGCAGTTACACAGGGGGCGCTGAAAAACTGTTTTTT.

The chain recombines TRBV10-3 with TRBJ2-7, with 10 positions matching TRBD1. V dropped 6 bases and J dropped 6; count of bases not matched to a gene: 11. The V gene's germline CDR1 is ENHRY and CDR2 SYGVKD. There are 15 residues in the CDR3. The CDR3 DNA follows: TGTGCCATCAGCTACGAGGGACAGGGGATTCCCGAGCAGTACTTC. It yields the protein CAISYEGQGIPEQYF.

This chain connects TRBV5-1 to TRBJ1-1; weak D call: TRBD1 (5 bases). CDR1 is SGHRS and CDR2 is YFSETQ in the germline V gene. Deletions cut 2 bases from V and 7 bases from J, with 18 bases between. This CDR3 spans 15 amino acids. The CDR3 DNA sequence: TGCGCCAGCAGCTTACTTGCGGGGACGGCGAGTGAAGCTTTCTTT. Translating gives CASSLLAGTASEAFF.

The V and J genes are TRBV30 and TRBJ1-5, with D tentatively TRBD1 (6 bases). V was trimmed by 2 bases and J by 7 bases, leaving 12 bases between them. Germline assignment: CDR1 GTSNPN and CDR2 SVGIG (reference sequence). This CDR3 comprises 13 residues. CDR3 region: CAWSFRGRQPQHF. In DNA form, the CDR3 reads TGTGCCTGGAGTTTCAGGGGCCGGCAGCCCCAGCATTTT. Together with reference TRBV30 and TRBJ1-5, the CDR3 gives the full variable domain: SQTIHQWPATLVQPVGSPLSLECTVEGTSNPNLYWYRQAAGRGLQLLFYSVGIGQISSEVPQNLSASRPQDRQFILSSKKLLLSDSGFYLCAWSFRGRQPQHFGDGTRLSIL.

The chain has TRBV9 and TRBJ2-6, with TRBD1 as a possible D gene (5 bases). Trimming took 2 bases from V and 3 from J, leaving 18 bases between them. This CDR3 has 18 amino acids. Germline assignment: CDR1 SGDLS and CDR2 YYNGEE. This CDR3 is CASSVATFEQDGANVLTF. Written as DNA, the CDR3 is TGTGCCAGCAGCGTGGCTACGTTCGAACAGGATGGGGCCAACGTCCTGACTTTC.

CDR3 loop: CASILSSYEQYF. The CDR3 coding sequence is TGTGCCAGCATTCTCTCCTCCTACGAGCAGTACTTC. This chain connects TRBV6-1 to TRBJ2-7; D is unresolved. The CDR3 runs 12 residues. The V end was cut by 7 bases, the J end by 0 bases, with 7 bases between. The germline V gene has CDR1 MNHNS and CDR2 SASEGT.

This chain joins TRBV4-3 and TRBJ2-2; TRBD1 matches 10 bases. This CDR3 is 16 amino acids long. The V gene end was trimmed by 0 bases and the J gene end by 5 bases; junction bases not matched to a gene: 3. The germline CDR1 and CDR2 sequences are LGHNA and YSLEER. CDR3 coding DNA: TGCGCCAGCAGCCAAGATTGGACAGGGGGGACCGGGGAGCTGTTTTTT. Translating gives CASSQDWTGGTGELFF.

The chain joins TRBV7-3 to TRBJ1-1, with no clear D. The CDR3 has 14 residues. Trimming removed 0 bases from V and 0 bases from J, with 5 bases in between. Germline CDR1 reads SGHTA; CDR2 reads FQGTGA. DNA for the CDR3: TGTGCCAGCAGCTTAACCAGTATGAACACTGAAGCTTTCTTT. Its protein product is CASSLTSMNTEAFF.

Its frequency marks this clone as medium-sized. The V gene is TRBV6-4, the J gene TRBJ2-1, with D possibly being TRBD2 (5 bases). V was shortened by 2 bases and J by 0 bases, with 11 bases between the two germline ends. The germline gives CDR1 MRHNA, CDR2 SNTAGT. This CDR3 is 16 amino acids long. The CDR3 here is CASSDGSYPSYNEQFF. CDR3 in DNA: TGTGCCAGCAGTGACGGGAGCTACCCCTCCTACAATGAGCAGTTCTTC.

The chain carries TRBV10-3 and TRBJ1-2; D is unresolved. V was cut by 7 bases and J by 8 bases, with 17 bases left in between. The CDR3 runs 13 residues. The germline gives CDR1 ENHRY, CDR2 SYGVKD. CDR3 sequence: CAINGGPLGGYTF. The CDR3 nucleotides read TGTGCCATCAACGGAGGACCGCTCGGGGGCTACACCTTC.

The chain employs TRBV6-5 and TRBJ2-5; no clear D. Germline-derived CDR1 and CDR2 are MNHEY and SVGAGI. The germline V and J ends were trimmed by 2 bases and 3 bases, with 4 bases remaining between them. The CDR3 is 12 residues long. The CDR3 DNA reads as TGTGCCAGCAGTTACCCAAAAGAGACCCAGTACTTC. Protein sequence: CASSYPKETQYF.

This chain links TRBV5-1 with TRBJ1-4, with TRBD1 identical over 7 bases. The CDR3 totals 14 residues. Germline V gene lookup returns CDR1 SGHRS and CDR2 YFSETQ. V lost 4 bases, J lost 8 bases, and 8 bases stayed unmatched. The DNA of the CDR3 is TGCGCCAGCAGCCAAGGACAGGCGGGAGAAAAACTGTTTTTT. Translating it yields CASSQGQAGEKLFF.